Each of the 6 T cell receptor beta chains below was sequenced from the same sample in a study of post-analysis software for immune sequencing data. Findings and limits, study-wide: Patients used a few TRBV segments, including TRBV5-6, TRBV5-1 and TRBV20-1, more often than controls.

What these receptors recognize is not known. The authors incorporated unique molecular identifiers into the TCR beta cDNA libraries. TCRdb reprocessed the PCR reads with MiXCR, giving one entry per CDR3 protein. The sample yields about 820,000 distinct CDR3 sequences, roughly 50% seen once. The sequencing sample was made of blood. These receptor sequences come from a girl aged 10 to 17 with multiple sclerosis.

J is TRBJ2-7 and V is TRBV4-2, with TRBD2 identical over 7 bases. Per the germline V gene, CDR1 is LGHNA and CDR2 is YNFKEQ. The CDR3 has 18 amino acids. V was pared by 0 bases and J by 3 bases, with 14 bases of the junction left unmatched. The DNA of the CDR3 is TGTGCCAGCAGCCAAGATCCCCCAGCGGGACTGACCCACTACGAGCAGTACTTC. Translating it yields CASSQDPPAGLTHYEQYF.

The V gene is TRBV6-1, the J gene TRBJ1-2, with a weak D call TRBD1 (5 bases). With 0 bases removed from V and 0 bases from J, the gap between germline ends came to 17 bases. The CDR3 consists of 18 residues. Germline V gives CDR1 MNHNS, CDR2 SASEGT. In nucleotides, the CDR3 is TGTGCCAGCAGTGAAGCGCTTCAGGGAACCTCCTCTAACTATGGCTACACCTTC. It codes for CASSEALQGTSSNYGYTF.

CDR3 in amino acids: CASSYQGTGQNEQYF. CDR3 sequence (DNA): TGTGCCAGCAGCTACCAGGGGACAGGGCAGAACGAGCAGTACTTC. The V and J genes are TRBV2 and TRBJ2-7; 9 bases match TRBD1. Germline trimming cut 6 bases from V and 5 bases from J; bases unmatched to any gene: 11. CDR3 length equals 15 residues. Germline CDR1 and CDR2: SNHLY and FYNNEI.

This clonotype has a handful of counts. V usage is TRBV20-1 and J usage is TRBJ2-7; D ambiguous. Germline V gives CDR1 DFQATT, CDR2 SNEGSKA (reference sequence). The CDR3 has 16 residues. The V end was cut by 1 base, the J end by 3 bases, with 19 bases between. CDR3 amino acids: CSARGSAGRKVYEQYF. The CDR3 coding sequence is TGCAGTGCTAGAGGAAGCGCTGGACGGAAGGTCTACGAGCAGTACTTC.

The chain is built from TRBV11-2 and TRBJ1-5; a weak D match, TRBD1 (6 bases). Trimming removed 5 bases from V and 6 bases from J, with 17 bases in between. This CDR3 spans 15 amino acids. Germline CDR1 and CDR2: SGHAT and FQNNGV. The CDR3, as DNA: TGTGCCAGCAGCCGGCGCGGGGGGGCTGGTCAGCCCCAGCATTTT. The encoded protein is CASSRRGGAGQPQHF.

The chain uses TRBV11-2 and TRBJ2-3; TRBD2 agrees at 10 bases. CDR1 is SGHAT and CDR2 is FQNNGV in the germline V gene. The CDR3 has 17 amino acids. Trimming at V came to 1 base and at J to 2 bases, leaving 6 bases not matched to a gene. This CDR3 is CASSLVGTSDLTDTQYF. CDR3 sequence (DNA): TGTGCCAGCAGCTTAGTCGGGACTAGCGACCTCACAGATACGCAGTATTTT.